This T cell receptor (beta chain) was sequenced during a study of cytomegalovirus exposure and HLA in healthy donors. Study as a whole: The approximately 120 validation repertoires matched the 666 first-cohort repertoires in platform, a later analysis reported. General study findings and limits: Investigators reported under 200 TCR beta chains as tied to cytomegalovirus. In vitro confirmation showed three CMV-associated chains to be CMV antigen specific.

The donors belonged to the approximately 120-subject validation cohort, separate from the roughly 700-subject first cohort. A note on this clone: Antigen unknown.

Clones were read by immunoSEQ multiplex PCR, and TCRdb kept only the in-frame ones, dropping some. This table holds 150,000 to 200,000 clones, more than 70% found once. The sequenced sample was PBMCs. This sequence was found in a woman younger than 30 in good health and CMV-seronegative.

The DNA of the CDR3 is TGCGCCAGCGCACAGGGGGTTGAACAGCCCCAGCATTTT. This codes for CASAQGVEQPQHF. V usage is TRBV5-1 and J usage is TRBJ1-5; TRBD1 aligns across 8 bases. The CDR3 runs to 13 residues. The V gene's germline CDR1 is SGHRS and CDR2 YFSETQ. Trimming removed 7 bases from V and 7 bases from J; junction bases left unmatched: 7.